The 10 T cell receptor beta chains given below trace back to one sample, sequenced in a study of early T cells in non-severe SARS-CoV-2 infection. TCRdb re-derived calls from the 5' RACE reads in MiXCR, one entry per CDR3 protein. In the table there are about 82,000 distinct CDR3 sequences, roughly 13% of which are singletons. Sequencing was carried out using whole blood. The receptors were gathered from an adult who was a healthcare worker with PCR-confirmed SARS-CoV-2 infection or an uninfected control (not recorded which).

This clonotype was detected ten times or more. The genes are TRBV20-1 and TRBJ1-2; TRBD1 agrees at 8 bases. The CDR3 is made up of 13 amino acids. Germline V lookup: CDR1 DFQATT, CDR2 SNEGSKA (reference sequence). The ends lost 4 bases at V and 3 bases at J; junction bases unmatched: 4. CDR3 protein: CSATGGSYYGYTF. DNA of the CDR3: TGCAGTGCTACAGGGGGCTCCTACTATGGCTACACCTTC.

This clonotype is medium-sized within its sample. V gene TRBV28 combines with J gene TRBJ2-2; TRBD2 aligns across 9 bases. Per the germline V gene, CDR1 is MDHEN and CDR2 is SYDVKM. Trimming took 5 bases from V and 0 from J; bases not matched to a gene: 7. The CDR3 length is 17 residues. The CDR3 sequence: CASSAATSGANTGELFF. The DNA for the CDR3 is TGTGCCAGCAGTGCCGCGACTAGCGGAGCGAACACCGGGGAGCTGTTTTTT.

This clonotype appeared a few times. The chain has TRBV27 and TRBJ2-7; D unresolved. Germline V gives CDR1 MNHEY, CDR2 SMNVEV (reference sequence). This CDR3 has 13 amino acids. V lost 6 bases and J lost 2, with 11 bases in between. The CDR3 DNA follows: TGTGCCAGCAGCACTCGGGCGCCCTACGAGCAGTACTTC. This gives the protein CASSTRAPYEQYF.

There are a few counts of this clonotype. This rearrangement joins TRBV12-5 to TRBJ1-2; D remains ambiguous. V lost 3 bases and J 2 bases, leaving 10 bases between the germline ends. Germline CDR1 is LGHNT and CDR2 is FRNRAP. This CDR3 is built from 14 residues. CDR3 coding DNA: TGTGCTAGTGGTTTAGGTCTGTACAACTATGGCTACACCTTC. It yields the protein CASGLGLYNYGYTF.

By its share, this clonotype is medium-sized. The chain carries TRBV28 and TRBJ1-1, with a weak D call TRBD1 (5 bases). This CDR3 is 16 amino acids long. CDR1 and CDR2 from the germline V gene are MDHEN and SYDVKM. Trimming removed 5 bases from V and 0 bases from J, with 16 bases in between. CDR3 sequence: CASSEPSSGLNTEAFF. CDR3 DNA: TGTGCCAGCAGTGAGCCTTCTTCAGGGTTGAACACTGAAGCTTTCTTT. Based on the CDR3 plus reference TRBV28 and TRBJ1-1, the full variable domain is DVKVTQSSRYLVKRTGEKVFLECVQDMDHENMFWYRQDPGLGLRLIYFSYDVKMKEKGDIPEGYSVSREKKERFSLILESASTNQTSMYLCASSEPSSGLNTEAFFGQGTRLTVV.

This clonotype was observed a handful of times. The chain carries TRBV7-2 and TRBJ1-1; D not resolved. Germline CDR1 reads SGHTA; CDR2 reads FQGNSA. The V and J ends lost 3 bases and 11 bases respectively, with 13 bases between them. The CDR3 sequence is 12 residues long. This CDR3 reads CASSLLAGVAFF. DNA of the CDR3: TGTGCCAGCAGCTTGTTGGCAGGTGTGGCTTTCTTT.

This clonotype was detected many times. The CDR3 region has the DNA TGTGCCAGCAGCGTAATGGCCGCAGATACGCAGTATTTT. It yields the protein CASSVMAADTQYF. The chain links TRBV9 to TRBJ2-3; D is unresolved. The CDR3 loop spans 13 amino acids. Deletions cut 1 base from V and 4 bases from J, with 7 bases between. CDR1 and CDR2 (germline): SGDLS, YYNGEE.

This clonotype was found many times. This chain uses TRBV18 with TRBJ1-2; no firm D call. With 1 base removed from V and 3 bases from J, the gap between germline ends came to 6 bases. The CDR3 covers 13 residues. The V gene's germline CDR1 is KGHSH and CDR2 LQKENI. The CDR3 region is CASSPQGHYGYTF. Here the CDR3 DNA reads TGTGCCAGCTCACCACAAGGCCACTATGGCTACACCTTC.

In this sample, this clonotype turned up a few times. The chain carries TRBV18 and TRBJ2-2; no clear D gene. Trimming shortened V by 3 bases and J by 5 bases, and 10 bases separated the two germline ends. This CDR3 has 14 residues. Per germline, CDR1 KGHSH and CDR2 LQKENI. CDR3 nucleotide sequence: TGTGCCAGCTCACCTTCGGCAGGAACCGGGGAGCTGTTTTTT. Protein sequence: CASSPSAGTGELFF. The variable domain in full, completed from reference TRBV18 and TRBJ2-2, reads NAGVMQNPRHLVRRRGQEARLRCSPMKGHSHVYWYRQLPEEGLKFMVYLQKENIIDESGMPKERFSAEFPKEGPSILRIQQVVRGDSAAYFCASSPSAGTGELFFGEGSRLTVL.

This clonotype was counted at least ten times. The chain is built from TRBV5-1 and TRBJ2-7; D may be TRBD1 (6 bases). The V gene lost 5 bases and the J gene lost 5 bases, with 11 bases spanning the gap. Germline CDR1 SGHRS, CDR2 YFSETQ. The CDR3 spans 12 residues. This chain's CDR3 is CASSFTGNEQYF. The CDR3 DNA is TGCGCCAGCAGTTTTACAGGGAACGAGCAGTACTTC.